This TCR beta chain was sequenced for a study of T cells after somatic rescue of genetic block. This CDR3 comprises 15 residues. Germline CDR1 LNHDA, CDR2 SQIVND (reference sequence). Trimming cost V 10 bases and J 4 bases, with 22 bases left between them. Using immunoSEQ multiplex PCR, the repertoire was profiled, and TCRdb retains in-frame clones only, with some absent. The table records about 72,000 clones, approximately 91% of them present only once. V usage is TRBV19 and J usage is TRBJ1-1; D gene ambiguous. The sequence was collected from a man aged 30 to 45. Sequenced material: peripheral blood mononuclear cells (PBMCs). CDR3 nucleotide sequence: TGTGCCACCCAGCCGGTCGAGGGTGTTGGCACTGAAGCTTTCTTT. It is translated as CATQPVEGVGTEAFF.